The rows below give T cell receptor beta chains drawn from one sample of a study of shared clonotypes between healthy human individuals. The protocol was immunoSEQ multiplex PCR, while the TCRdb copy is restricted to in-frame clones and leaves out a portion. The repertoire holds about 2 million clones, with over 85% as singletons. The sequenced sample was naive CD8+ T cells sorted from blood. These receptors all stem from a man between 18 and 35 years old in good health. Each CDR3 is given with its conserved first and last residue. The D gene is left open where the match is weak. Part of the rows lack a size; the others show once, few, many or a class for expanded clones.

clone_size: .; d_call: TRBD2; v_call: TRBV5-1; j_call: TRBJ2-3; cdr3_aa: CASSWLVAGGTDTQYF; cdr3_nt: TGCGCCAGCAGCTGGCTGGTAGCGGGGGGCACAGATACGCAGTATTTT
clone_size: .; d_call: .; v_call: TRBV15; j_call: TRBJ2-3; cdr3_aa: CATSRVWASTDTQYF; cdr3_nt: TGTGCCACCAGCAGAGTCTGGGCAAGCACAGATACGCAGTATTTT
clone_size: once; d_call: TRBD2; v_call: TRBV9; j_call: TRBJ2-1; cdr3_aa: CASSLSGGGNEQFF; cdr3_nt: TGTGCCAGCAGTTTGAGCGGGGGAGGGAATGAGCAGTTCTTC
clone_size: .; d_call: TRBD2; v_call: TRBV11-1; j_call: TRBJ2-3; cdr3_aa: CASSLMSGSPDTQYF; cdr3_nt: TGTGCCAGCAGCTTAATGAGCGGGAGCCCAGATACGCAGTATTTT
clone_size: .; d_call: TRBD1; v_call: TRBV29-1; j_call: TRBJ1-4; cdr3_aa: CSVSGGEINEKLFF; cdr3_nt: TGCAGCGTTTCAGGGGGCGAGATTAATGAAAAACTGTTTTTT
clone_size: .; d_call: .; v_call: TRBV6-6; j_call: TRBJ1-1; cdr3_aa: CASSYSDTVNTEAFF; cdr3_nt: TGTGCCAGCAGTTACTCAGACACCGTGAACACTGAAGCTTTCTTT
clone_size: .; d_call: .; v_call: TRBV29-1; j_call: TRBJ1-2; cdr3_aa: CSVDNQIAESDTF; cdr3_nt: TGCAGCGTTGACAATCAGATCGCGGAATCGGATACCTTC
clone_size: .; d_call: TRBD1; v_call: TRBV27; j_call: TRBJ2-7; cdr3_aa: CASSASGDSSYEQYF; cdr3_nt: TGTGCCAGCAGTGCCTCCGGGGACAGTTCGTACGAGCAGTACTTC
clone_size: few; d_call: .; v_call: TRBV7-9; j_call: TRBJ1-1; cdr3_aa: CASSPWTPEAFF; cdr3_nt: TGTGCCAGCAGCCCCTGGACGCCTGAAGCTTTCTTT
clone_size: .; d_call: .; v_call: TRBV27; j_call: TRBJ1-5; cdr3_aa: CASSLVGADQPQHF; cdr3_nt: TGTGCCAGCAGTTTAGTGGGGGCAGATCAGCCCCAGCATTTT